These 16 T cell receptor beta chains came from one sample sequenced in a study of cytomegalovirus exposure and HLA in healthy donors. The PCR contained 60 Vbeta and 13 Jbeta primers. Profiled with immunoSEQ multiplex PCR; TCRdb holds only in-frame clones, not every one. In the table there are tens of thousands of clones, 80% to 90% of which are singletons. The sample comprised PBMCs. The source is a woman in her 30s in good health and CMV-seronegative.

The CDR3: CASSSGTSGYNEQFF. The CDR3 coding sequence is TGTGCCAGCAGCTCCGGGACTAGTGGATACAATGAGCAGTTCTTC. This chain uses TRBV6-5 with TRBJ2-1; 8 nucleotides agree with TRBD2. Per the germline V gene, CDR1 is MNHEY and CDR2 is SVGAGI. Unmatched junction bases numbered 8, after V lost 6 bases and J lost 4 bases. The CDR3 is 15 amino acids.

This chain links TRBV30 with TRBJ1-4, with D perhaps matching TRBD1 (5 bases). CDR1 GTSNPN and CDR2 SVGIG come from the germline V gene (reference sequence). V dropped 0 bases and J dropped 7 bases, with 15 bases sitting between them. This CDR3 has 15 amino acids. The CDR3 bases are TGTGCCTGGAGTGTACAGGAAAGTTATGGTGAAAAACTGTTTTTT. Its protein is CAWSVQESYGEKLFF.

The CDR3 protein is CASSFDTGGYTF. CDR3 sequence (DNA): TGTGCCAGCAGCTTTGATACCGGGGGCTACACCTTC. The chain links TRBV11-2 to TRBJ1-2; D not certain. Germline CDR1 and CDR2: SGHAT and FQNNGV. Between the trimmed V and J ends, which lost 3 bases and 8 bases, there was a span of 10 bases. This CDR3 is built from 12 residues.

The chain combines TRBV4-1 with TRBJ2-7; possible D gene TRBD1, 6 bases. The CDR3 is made up of 14 amino acids. From germline, CDR1 is MGHRA and CDR2 YSYEKL. Deletions cut 0 bases from V and 4 bases from J, with 10 bases between. The CDR3 DNA is TGCGCCAGCAGCCAAGAACAGGGTTGGTACGAGCAGTACTTC. This translates into CASSQEQGWYEQYF.

This clone was detected only once. The chain recombines TRBV12-5 with TRBJ2-2, with 9 nucleotides matching TRBD1. The CDR3 covers 15 residues. V was clipped by 6 bases and J by 2 bases; unmatched bases: 4. CDR1 is LGHNT and CDR2 is FRNRAP in the germline V gene. The chain's CDR3 is CASGSGQGNTGELFF. The CDR3 region has the DNA TGTGCTAGTGGGTCGGGACAGGGAAACACCGGGGAGCTGTTTTTT. The variable domain in full, with the rest retrieved from reference TRBV12-5 and TRBJ2-2, is DARVTQTPRHKVTEMGQEVTMRCQPILGHNTVFWYRQTMMQGLELLAYFRNRAPLDDSGMPKDRFSAEMPDATLATLKIQPSEPRDSAVYFCASGSGQGNTGELFFGEGSRLTVL.

The chain employs TRBV9 and TRBJ2-3, with D possibly TRBD2 on 6 matching bases. Germline lookup yields CDR1 SGDLS and CDR2 YYNGEE. This CDR3 spans 15 amino acids. Trimming removed 0 bases at V and 3 bases at J, with 11 bases between. The CDR3 sequence is CASSVDAGTTDTQYF. CDR3 in DNA: TGTGCCAGCAGCGTAGATGCGGGAACAACAGATACGCAGTATTTT.

This chain connects TRBV27 to TRBJ1-5, with D unresolved. CDR1 and CDR2 (germline): MNHEY, SMNVEV (reference sequence). CDR3 size: 13 residues. V lost 5 bases to trimming and J lost 0 bases, with 5 bases between them. Here the CDR3 DNA reads TGTGCCAGCAGTCCTTATAGCAATCAGCCCCAGCATTTT. Translated: CASSPYSNQPQHF.

The rearrangement links TRBV27 to TRBJ1-1; 9 bases align to TRBD1. There are 14 residues in the CDR3. The germline gives CDR1 MNHEY, CDR2 SMNVEV (reference sequence). V lost 5 bases, J lost 2 bases, and 3 bases stayed unmatched. CDR3 sequence reads: CASSPGQGNTEAFF. The CDR3 coding sequence is TGTGCCAGCAGTCCGGGACAGGGAAACACTGAAGCTTTCTTT.

The chain recombines TRBV19 with TRBJ1-5; the match to TRBD1 covers 7 bases. Trimming took 2 bases from V and 2 from J; bases not matched to a gene: 6. Germline assignment: CDR1 LNHDA and CDR2 SQIVND (reference sequence). The CDR3 is 16 amino acids. CDR3 bases: TGTGCCAGTAGTATATTAGAGGGGGCAGGCAATCAGCCCCAGCATTTT. It specifies CASSILEGAGNQPQHF. Full variable domain (outside the CDR3, taken from reference TRBV19 and TRBJ1-5): DGGITQSPKYLFRKEGQNVTLSCEQNLNHDAMYWYRQDPGQGLRLIYYSQIVNDFQKGDIAEGYSVSREKKESFPLTVTSAQKNPTAFYLCASSILEGAGNQPQHFGDGTRLSIL.

This chain uses TRBV6-4 with TRBJ1-4, with 9 bases aligning to TRBD1. Germline values: CDR1 MRHNA, CDR2 SNTAGT. This CDR3 is built from 16 residues. The junction had 8 bases not matched to a gene; V was cut back by 6 bases and J by 3 bases. CDR3 amino acids: CASSPGQGDPNEKLFF. In nucleotides, the CDR3 is TGTGCCAGCAGCCCGGGACAGGGCGATCCTAATGAAAAACTGTTTTTT.

The chain combines TRBV7-3 with TRBJ1-1; the D is unclear. V was shortened by 3 bases and J by 1 base, with 6 bases between the two germline ends. The CDR3 extends over 13 amino acids. CDR1 is SGHTA and CDR2 is FQGTGA in the germline V gene. The CDR3 bases are TGTGCCAGCAGCTTGAGGGCGAACACTGAAGCTTTCTTT. Its protein is CASSLRANTEAFF. Together with reference TRBV7-3 and TRBJ1-1, the CDR3 gives the full variable domain: GAGVSQTPSNKVTEKGKYVELRCDPISGHTALYWYRQSLGQGPEFLIYFQGTGAADDSGLPNDRFFAVRPEGSVSTLKIQRTERGDSAVYLCASSLRANTEAFFGQGTRLTVV.

The chain has TRBV7-9 and TRBJ1-2, with 9 bases that match TRBD1. Trimming cost V 1 base and J 7 bases; bases outside gene matches: 7. Germline-derived CDR1 and CDR2 are SEHNR and FQNEAQ (reference sequence). CDR3 length equals 15 residues. The CDR3, as DNA: TGTGCCAGCAGCTTAGGTTGGGACAGGGACGCTGGCTACACCTTC. Its protein product is CASSLGWDRDAGYTF.

This rearrangement joins TRBV6-1 to TRBJ2-5, with 11 nucleotides matching TRBD1. The CDR3 sequence is 14 residues long. V trimming: 8 bases; J trimming: 5 bases; junction bases outside the gene matches: 7. Germline loops: CDR1 MNHNS, CDR2 SASEGT. The CDR3: CASGGQGAMETQYF. The CDR3 nucleotides read TGTGCCAGCGGAGGACAGGGGGCTATGGAGACCCAGTACTTC.

This sequence joins TRBV19 and TRBJ2-3, with D maybe TRBD1 (6 bases). Trimming cost V 5 bases and J 0 bases, with 12 bases left between them. Germline CDR1 and CDR2: LNHDA and SQIVND (reference sequence). This CDR3 is 15 amino acids long. CDR3 sequence: CASSARQVSTDTQYF. Written as DNA, the CDR3 is TGTGCCAGTAGTGCCCGACAGGTTAGCACAGATACGCAGTATTTT.

The genes are TRBV30 and TRBJ1-2; TRBD1 matches at 9 bases. V was clipped by 2 bases and J by 6 bases; unmatched bases: 10. Germline values: CDR1 GTSNPN, CDR2 SVGIG (reference sequence). The CDR3 has 15 amino acids. In DNA, the CDR3 is TGTGCCTGGAGTCCCTGGGACAGGGTATCGCATGGCTACACCTTC. It translates to CAWSPWDRVSHGYTF.

The chain recombines TRBV5-5 with TRBJ1-1; 9 bases agree with TRBD1. J lost 3 bases, V lost 9 bases, and 12 bases had no gene match. This CDR3 has 15 amino acids. CDR1 and CDR2 from the germline V gene are SGHKS and YYEKEE (reference sequence). The CDR3 DNA is TGTGCCACCTCGATACAGGGGGCGCGGGACACTGAAGCTTTCTTT. Translated, it gives CATSIQGARDTEAFF.